The rows below give T cell receptor beta chains drawn from one sample of a study of human T cells and chemical hapten exposure. One entry per CDR3 protein, called by TCRdb with MiXCR from the RACE reads. The sample comprises over 65,000 distinct CDR3 sequences, around 10% of which are singletons, and approximately 1.5% rests with the top ten. Sequenced material: whole blood, taken in connection with sensitization to the hapten diphenylcyclopropenone (DPC). The source of these receptors is a woman in her 50s with alopecia areata. Some clones in this sample may be carry-over from other donors' samples. CDR3s include the opening cysteine and the closing phenylalanine or tryptophan. The order of the fields is D gene, clone size, V gene, J gene, CDR3 DNA, CDR3 protein. D genes are given only for firm matches. Only part of the rows carry a size: once, few, many, or a class if the clone is expanded.

NA	many	TRBV28	TRBJ1-4	TGTGCCAGCTGGCAGGGATCGGGGGAAAAACTGTTTTTT	CASWQGSGEKLFF
NA	many	TRBV11-2	TRBJ2-1	TGTGCCAGCAGCCCTACTACGGGGCTGGGGGAGCAGTTCTTC	CASSPTTGLGEQFF
TRBD2	few	TRBV11-2	TRBJ2-1	TGTGCCAGCAGCTTAGATACGATCCTAGCGGGGGCCTCTAATGAGCAGTTCTTC	CASSLDTILAGASNEQFF
TRBD1	many	TRBV7-6	TRBJ2-3	TGTGCCAGCAGCTTAGCGGGACAGGAAAGCACAGATACGCAGTATTTT	CASSLAGQESTDTQYF
NA	many	TRBV4-2	TRBJ2-6	TGTGCCAGCAGCCAGGCATCAGTAGAAGGGGCCAACGTCCTGACTTTC	CASSQASVEGANVLTF
NA	NA	TRBV28	TRBJ2-4	TGTGCCAGCAAGCCAGCTGGACCTTTCGGGGCCAAAAACATTCAGTACTTC	CASKPAGPFGAKNIQYF
NA	few	TRBV29-1	TRBJ1-1	TGCAGCGTACGGACACCCTTTAAGAACACTGAAGCTTTCTTT	CSVRTPFKNTEAFF
NA	many	TRBV18	TRBJ2-5	TGTGCCAGCTCTGAGACCTTCCAAGAGACCCAGTACTTC	CASSETFQETQYF
TRBD1	few	TRBV6-5	TRBJ2-2	TGTGCCAGCAGTTTAAACAGGGGTGACACCGGGGAGCTGTTTTTT	CASSLNRGDTGELFF
NA	NA	TRBV15	TRBJ1-5	TGTGCCACCTCTACTCAAGACGGCCCCCAGCATTTT	CATSTQDGPQHF
TRBD2	few	TRBV7-2	TRBJ2-2	TGTGCCAGCAGCTTAGCGAGCCTAGCGGGAGGACACGGGGAGCTGTTTTTT	CASSLASLAGGHGELFF
TRBD1	many	TRBV5-1	TRBJ2-4	TGCGCCAGCAGCTTGCAGGGGGCGCTTGAAAACATTCAGTACTTC	CASSLQGALENIQYF
TRBD1	NA	TRBV4-3	TRBJ1-2	TGCGCCAGCAGGCCTGGACAGGGGCAGAGCTATGGCTACACCTTC	CASRPGQGQSYGYTF
TRBD1	many	TRBV20-1	TRBJ1-1	TGCAGTGTCCACAGGGGGCCTGCTTTCTTT	CSVHRGPAFF
NA	NA	TRBV6-5	TRBJ2-1	TGTGCCACCCGAGGGGGATCGGAGAATGAGCAGTTCTTC	CATRGGSENEQFF
TRBD2	NA	TRBV7-3	TRBJ2-3	TGTGCCAGCAGCTTACGACTAGCGGGGTCAGATACGCAGTATTTT	CASSLRLAGSDTQYF
TRBD1	many	TRBV12-3/TRBV12-4	TRBJ1-1	TGTGCCAGCAGTAGTGGACAGGGGTGGACTGAAGCTTTCTTT	CASSSGQGWTEAFF
TRBD1	NA	TRBV28	TRBJ2-4	TGTGCCAGCAGGGACAGGTTAGCCAAAAACATTCAGTACTTC	CASRDRLAKNIQYF
TRBD1	NA	TRBV11-2	TRBJ2-5	TGTGCCAGCAGCTTAGGCAGCTCCGGGACAGGGATCCAAGAGACCCAGTACTTC	CASSLGSSGTGIQETQYF
NA	NA	TRBV6-1	TRBJ1-1	TGTGCCAGCAGGATGAACACTGAAGCTTTCTTT	CASRMNTEAFF
NA	NA	TRBV7-9	TRBJ2-3	TGTCCCAGCAGCCATGCCGGCGGTAGGGGAACAGATACGCAGTATTTT	CPSSHAGGRGTDTQYF
NA	few	TRBV5-1	TRBJ2-3	TGCGCCAGCAGCTTCGAAGATACGCAGTATTTT	CASSFEDTQYF
NA	many	TRBV20-1	TRBJ1-1	TGCAGTGCCCGCTGGGACATCACTGAAGCTTTCTTT	CSARWDITEAFF
TRBD1	few	TRBV12-3/TRBV12-4	TRBJ2-3	TGTGCCAGCAGTTTCCAGGAGACAGGGGGTTTTTCGCAGTATTTT	CASSFQETGGFSQYF